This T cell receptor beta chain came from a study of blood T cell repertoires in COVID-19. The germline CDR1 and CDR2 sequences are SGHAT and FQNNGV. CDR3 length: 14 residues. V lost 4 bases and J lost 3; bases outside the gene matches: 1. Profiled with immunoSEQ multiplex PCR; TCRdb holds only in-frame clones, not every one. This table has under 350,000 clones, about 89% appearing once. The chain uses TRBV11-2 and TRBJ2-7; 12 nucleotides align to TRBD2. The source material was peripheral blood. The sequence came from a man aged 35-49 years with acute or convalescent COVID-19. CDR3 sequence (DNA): TGTGCCAGCAGCTCGGGACTAGCGGGCTACGAGCAGTACTTC. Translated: CASSSGLAGYEQYF.